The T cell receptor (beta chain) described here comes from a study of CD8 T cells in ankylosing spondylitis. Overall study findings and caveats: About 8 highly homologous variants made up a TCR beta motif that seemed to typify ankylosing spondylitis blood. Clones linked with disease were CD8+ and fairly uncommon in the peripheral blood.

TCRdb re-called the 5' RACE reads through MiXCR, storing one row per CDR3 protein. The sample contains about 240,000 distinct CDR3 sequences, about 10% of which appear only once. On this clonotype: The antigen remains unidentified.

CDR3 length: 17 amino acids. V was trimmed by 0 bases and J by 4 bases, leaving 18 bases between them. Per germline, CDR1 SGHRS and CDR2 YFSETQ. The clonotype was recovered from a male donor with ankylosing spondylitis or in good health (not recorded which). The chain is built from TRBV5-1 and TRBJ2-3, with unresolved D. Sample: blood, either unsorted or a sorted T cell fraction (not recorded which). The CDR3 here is CASSLDQPGPFPDTQYF. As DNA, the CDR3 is TGCGCCAGCAGCTTGGACCAGCCCGGCCCCTTCCCAGATACGCAGTATTTT.